The T cell receptor (beta chain) described here comes from a study of blood T cell repertoires in COVID-19. Overall study context: Samples representing acute and convalescent COVID-19 were sourced from the United States, Italy and Spain. The cDNA or gDNA used as material had been derived from T cells, B-cell-depleted T cells, or PBMCs.

The CDR3 consists of 16 residues. The V and J ends lost 5 bases and 5 bases respectively, with 19 bases between them. CDR1 and CDR2 (germline): MDHEN, SYDVKM. Original methodology: Counts of nucleated cells, estimated from reference gene primer amplification, were obtained. Assay used: immunoSEQ multiplex PCR; TCRdb lists only in-frame clones, some missing. That table furnishes V, J and clone size, whereas the DNA furnished D and trimming. The sample lists some 22,000 clones, 88% seen once, with over 20% in the top ten. This receptor was obtained from a man aged 70-80 years in a cohort sampled during active COVID-19. The source material was peripheral blood. J is TRBJ2-4 and V is TRBV28; D perhaps matches TRBD1 (6 bases). CDR3: CASSPSRRGFENIQYF. CDR3 coding DNA: TGTGCCAGCAGTCCCAGCCGCAGGGGTTTTGAAAACATTCAGTACTTC.